A selection of T cell receptor beta chains follows, all from one sample in a study of CD8+CD57+ T cells in acquired aplastic anemia. TCRdb ran MiXCR on the reads and lists one entry per CDR3 protein. Of 400,000 to 450,000 distinct CDR3 sequences listed, 60% to 80% are singletons. Sequencing was carried out using sorted CD4+, CD8+, or CD8+CD57+ T cells (not recorded which) from PBMCs. The origin of the receptors is a human donor in good health, serving as a control. The conserved cysteine and the conserved F or W are not part of the CDR3 here. Each record gives: J gene, V gene, CDR3 protein.

J: TRBJ1-2
V: TRBV7-8
CDR3: ASSSRTHTDAFFT

J: TRBJ1-1
V: TRBV5-8
CDR3: ASSPGGRLADTEAF

J: TRBJ1-4
V: TRBV7-2
CDR3: ASSLERSYEQYFF

J: TRBJ1-2
V: TRBV20-1
CDR3: SANRISNYGYT

J: TRBJ1-6
V: TRBV24-1
CDR3: ATSTCPVDSPLH

J: TRBJ1-4
V: TRBV7-2
CDR3: ASSLGTATNQPQLF

J: TRBJ2-5
V: TRBV5-6
CDR3: ASSLETGPQETQY

J: TRBJ2-2
V: TRBV7-2
CDR3: ASSFAPSGTSTDELF

J: TRBJ2-2
V: TRBV7-2
CDR3: ASSLPGSGALF

J: TRBJ1-1
V: TRBV12-3/TRBV12-4
CDR3: ASHPPGGADTEAF

J: TRBJ1-6
V: TRBV4-1
CDR3: ASSLQGEHSPLH

J: TRBJ1-1
V: TRBV7-7
CDR3: ASSLEQGTEAF

J: TRBJ1-2
V: TRBV9
CDR3: ASSVPGGGIMLSYT

J: TRBJ1-1
V: TRBV2
CDR3: ASTGRENTEVV

J: TRBJ1-2
V: TRBV3-1
CDR3: ASSQGASRGYT

J: TRBJ2-5
V: TRBV20-1
CDR3: SARGSSGLETQY

J: TRBJ2-3
V: TRBV2
CDR3: ASRTTDTQY

J: TRBJ1-1
V: TRBV2
CDR3: ASKVTGGTEAF